The 14 T cell receptor beta chains given below trace back to one sample, sequenced in a study of OX40 agonist ivuxolimab in advanced cancers. Profiling relied on immunoSEQ multiplex PCR, and the TCRdb table lists in-frame clones only, not all of them. This table holds 55,000 to 80,000 clones, 81% found once. The sequencing used CD4+ or CD8+ T cells sorted from blood, collected in a trial of the OX40 agonist ivuxolimab. The receptors originated from an adult with an advanced solid tumor such as melanoma, head and neck, liver or kidney cancer.

This clone was observed once. The V gene is TRBV14, the J gene TRBJ2-6; no reliable D call. Germline V CDR1 and CDR2: SGHDN, FVKESK. V lost 0 bases, J lost 0 bases, and 6 bases lay in between. The CDR3 runs to 16 residues. The CDR3 bases are TGTGCCAGCAGCCAAGATTGGCTCTCTGGGGCCAACGTCCTGACTTTC. Its protein is CASSQDWLSGANVLTF.

The chain combines TRBV19 with TRBJ1-2; 9 positions agree with TRBD1. The CDR3 runs 17 residues. Germline-derived CDR1 and CDR2 are LNHDA and SQIVND (reference sequence). V lost 9 bases, J lost 5 bases, and 19 bases stayed unmatched. The CDR3 here is CASFRSGTGRGLYGYTF. CDR3 coding DNA: TGTGCCAGCTTCCGATCCGGGACAGGGAGGGGGCTTTATGGCTACACCTTC. Together with reference TRBV19 and TRBJ1-2, the CDR3 gives the full variable domain: DGGITQSPKYLFRKEGQNVTLSCEQNLNHDAMYWYRQDPGQGLRLIYYSQIVNDFQKGDIAEGYSVSREKKESFPLTVTSAQKNPTAFYLCASFRSGTGRGLYGYTFGSGTRLTVV.

This chain joins TRBV4-2 and TRBJ1-2, with D perhaps TRBD1 (6 bases). This CDR3 has 14 residues. Germline assignment: CDR1 LGHNA and CDR2 YNFKEQ. V gave up 5 bases and J gave up 4 bases, with 14 bases separating them. The CDR3 sequence: CASSAQGNPYGYTF. As DNA, the CDR3 is TGTGCCAGCAGCGCCCAGGGGAATCCCTATGGCTACACCTTC.

J is TRBJ1-5 and V is TRBV2; 7 bases line up with TRBD1. J was trimmed by 12 bases and V by 6 bases; bases with no gene match: 5. This CDR3 spans 11 amino acids. The V gene's germline CDR1 is SNHLY and CDR2 FYNNEI. This CDR3 reads CASREGQSQHF. DNA for the CDR3: TGTGCCAGCAGAGAGGGACAGAGCCAGCATTTT.

This clone was recorded a few times. The V gene is TRBV14, the J gene TRBJ1-6; maybe TRBD1 (5 bases). V was pared by 0 bases and J by 7 bases, with 7 bases between. The germline V gene encodes CDR1 SGHDN and CDR2 FVKESK. The CDR3 runs 14 residues. The DNA of the CDR3 is TGTGCCAGCAGCCAAGAGGGGGGGAATTCACCCCTCCACTTT. Protein product: CASSQEGGNSPLHF.

The rearrangement joins TRBV5-3 to TRBJ1-2, with D possibly TRBD1 on 5 matching bases. TRBV5-3 counts as an open reading frame of uncertain function. The CDR3 contains 13 residues. V dropped 3 bases and J dropped 4 bases, with 10 bases sitting between them. For the CDR3, the DNA is TGTGCCAGAAGCTGGGGGGGAACCTATGGCTACACCTTC. It encodes CARSWGGTYGYTF.

The chain couples TRBV7-9 to TRBJ1-1, with D perhaps matching TRBD1 (6 bases). Germline assignment: CDR1 SEHNR and CDR2 FQNEAQ (reference sequence). The CDR3 is 13 residues long. The V end lost 6 bases, the J end lost 4 bases, and 12 bases lay between the germline ends. The CDR3 sequence is CASRYTGTTEAFF. The CDR3 bases are TGTGCCAGCAGGTATACAGGGACCACTGAAGCTTTCTTT.

The V and J genes are TRBV4-1 and TRBJ2-2, with 7 bases matching TRBD2. Looked up from germline, CDR1 is MGHRA and CDR2 is YSYEKL. CDR3 length equals 16 residues. The V gene end was trimmed by 0 bases and the J gene end by 4 bases; junction bases not matched to a gene: 5. The CDR3 DNA follows: TGCGCCAGCAGCCAAGATCGAGCGGGGCCCACCGGGGAGCTGTTTTTT. This sequence encodes CASSQDRAGPTGELFF.

The chain couples TRBV10-3 to TRBJ1-1, with a tentative D call TRBD1 (6 bases). V lost 9 bases to trimming and J lost 1 base, with 12 bases between them. This CDR3 is 13 amino acids long. CDR1 and CDR2 (germline): ENHRY, SYGVKD. The CDR3 DNA is TGTGCCATGCGTAGGGGGACGAACACTGAAGCTTTCTTT. This gives the protein CAMRRGTNTEAFF.

A single count supports this clone. The J gene is TRBJ2-7, the V gene TRBV9; D not certain. The CDR3 runs to 11 residues. V was trimmed by 3 bases and J by 5 bases, leaving 6 bases between them. Germline V lookup: CDR1 SGDLS, CDR2 YYNGEE. The CDR3 sequence: CASSDHDEQYF. Here the CDR3 DNA reads TGTGCCAGCAGCGATCACGACGAGCAGTACTTC. The whole variable domain, remainder taken from reference TRBV9 and TRBJ2-7, is DSGVTQTPKHLITATGQRVTLRCSPRSGDLSVYWYQQSLDQGLQFLIQYYNGEERAKGNILERFSAQQFPDLHSELNLSSLELGDSALYFCASSDHDEQYFGPGTRLTVT.

This clone has more than one count but fewer than ten. The chain employs TRBV4-2 and TRBJ1-2; D unclear. V lost 2 bases, J lost 6 bases, and 7 bases lay in between. The length of the CDR3 is 12 residues. Germline loops: CDR1 LGHNA, CDR2 YNFKEQ. The CDR3 region is CASSQQTDGYTF. The CDR3 DNA reads as TGTGCCAGCAGCCAACAAACCGATGGCTACACCTTC.

CDR3 DNA: TGTGCCAGCAGCCCCTTGGCGAACACCGGGGAGCTGTTTTTT. This translates into CASSPLANTGELFF. The rearrangement joins TRBV7-7 to TRBJ2-2, with D uncertain. Trimming stripped 5 bases from V and 0 bases from J, with 7 bases between. CDR3 size: 14 residues. Germline V gives CDR1 SSHAT, CDR2 FNYEAQ (reference sequence).

DNA of the CDR3: TGTGCCATCACCACAGGGTCGGGAAACACCATATATTTT. Its protein is CAITTGSGNTIYF. The genes are TRBV10-3 and TRBJ1-3; a possible D gene is TRBD1 (6 bases). Germline V gene sequence: CDR1 ENHRY, CDR2 SYGVKD. The length of the CDR3 is 13 residues. Between the trimmed V and J ends, which lost 7 bases and 4 bases, there was a span of 11 bases.

The CDR3 here is CASSEASVGAYTF. The CDR3 coding sequence is TGTGCCAGCAGTGAAGCTTCCGTCGGGGCCTACACCTTC. The chain joins TRBV6-1 to TRBJ1-2, with D perhaps matching TRBD1 (5 bases). This CDR3 contains 13 residues. Trimming pared 0 bases from V and 10 bases from J, leaving 12 bases between. The germline V gene encodes CDR1 MNHNS and CDR2 SASEGT.